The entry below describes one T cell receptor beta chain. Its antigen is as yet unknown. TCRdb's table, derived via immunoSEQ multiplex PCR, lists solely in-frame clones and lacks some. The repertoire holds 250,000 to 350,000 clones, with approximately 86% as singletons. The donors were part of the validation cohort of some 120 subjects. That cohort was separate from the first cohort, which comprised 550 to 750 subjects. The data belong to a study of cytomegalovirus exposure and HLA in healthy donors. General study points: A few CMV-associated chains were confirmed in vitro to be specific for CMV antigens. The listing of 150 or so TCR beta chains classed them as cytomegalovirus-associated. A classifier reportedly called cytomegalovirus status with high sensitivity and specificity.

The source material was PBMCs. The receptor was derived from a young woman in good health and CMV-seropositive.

DNA for the CDR3: TGTGCCAGCAGCTTAGTAGGGACAACGATCGACACCTTC. Translated: CASSLVGTTIDTF. This chain uses TRBV7-9 with TRBJ1-2; maybe TRBD1 (6 bases). The V and J ends lost 1 base and 12 bases respectively, with 15 bases between them. CDR3 size: 13 residues. CDR1 SEHNR and CDR2 FQNEAQ come from the germline V gene (reference sequence).